What follows is one T cell receptor (beta chain) and its context. Its antigen is currently unknown. This sample was taken from a study of T-cell memory formation after mild COVID-19. Study-level points and caveats: The appearance of some responding clones in pre-infection memory suggested that cross-reactive memory joined. Clones contracting across day 15 to 85 had a balanced CD4/CD8 profile; later expanding clones leaned CD4+.

TCR alpha and TCR beta cDNA libraries with sample barcodes and UMIs came from 5'RACE using constant-segment primers. Each CDR3 protein is one row after TCRdb ran MiXCR on the 5' RACE reads. This table holds about 470,000 distinct CDR3 sequences, 18% found once. V shed 7 bases, J shed 7 bases, and the junction held 6 bases outside the gene matches. This CDR3 spans 12 amino acids. This sequence originates from an adult woman who had mild COVID-19 (a few samples of this study predate the infection). Cell type and time point are not known. This rearrangement joins TRBV23-1 to TRBJ2-7, with 8 bases fitting TRBD1. TRBV23-1 is an ORF, and what it does is uncertain. The sequencing input was PBMCs or a T cell subset sorted from them (not recorded which). The CDR3 region has the DNA TGCGCCAGCACTCAGGGGGCGCGTGAGCAGTACTTC. Translated, it gives CASTQGAREQYF.